A selection of T cell receptor beta chains follows, all from one sample in a study of blood T cell repertoires in COVID-19. TCRdb's copy holds only in-frame clones and misses some; the assay was immunoSEQ multiplex PCR. The table includes tens of thousands of clones, over 65% detected once. Sequenced input: peripheral blood. The receptors were sampled from a human donor in a cohort sampled during active COVID-19. Each CDR3 is given with its conserved first and last residue. D genes are given only for firm matches. Size is stated for part of the rows, as once, few or many counts, or as a class when the clone is expanded.

CDR3aa: CASSPLYSGMHGGSYNEQFF
CDR3nt: TGTGCCAGCAGTCCTCTATATAGCGGGATGCACGGAGGCTCCTACAATGAGCAGTTCTTC
j_gene: TRBJ2-1
v_gene: TRBV6-6
abundance: NA
d_gene: TRBD2

CDR3aa: CASSLWDRVYGYTF
CDR3nt: TGTGCCAGCAGCCTATGGGACAGGGTCTATGGCTACACCTTC
j_gene: TRBJ1-2
v_gene: TRBV14
abundance: NA
d_gene: TRBD1

CDR3aa: CASSKQGRGLSNQPQHF
CDR3nt: TGTGCCAGCAGCAAACAAGGAAGAGGGTTAAGCAATCAGCCCCAGCATTTT
j_gene: TRBJ1-5
v_gene: TRBV21-1
abundance: NA
d_gene: NA

CDR3aa: CASSIGGNTGELFF
CDR3nt: TGTGCCAGTAGTATAGGAGGGAACACCGGGGAGCTGTTTTTT
j_gene: TRBJ2-2
v_gene: TRBV19
abundance: once
d_gene: NA

CDR3aa: CATSAPGTDTQYF
CDR3nt: TGTGCCACCAGTGCCCCCGGTACAGATACGCAGTATTTT
j_gene: TRBJ2-3
v_gene: TRBV24-1
abundance: NA
d_gene: NA

CDR3aa: CSVEEGRGGNYNEQFF
CDR3nt: TGCAGCGTTGAAGAAGGGAGGGGGGGCAACTACAATGAGCAGTTCTTC
j_gene: TRBJ2-1
v_gene: TRBV29-1
abundance: NA
d_gene: NA

CDR3aa: CASSLSDGPTGGGQPQHF
CDR3nt: TGTGCCAGCAGCTTAAGTGATGGGCCAACAGGGGGAGGACAGCCCCAGCATTTT
j_gene: TRBJ1-5
v_gene: TRBV7-3
abundance: NA
d_gene: TRBD1

CDR3aa: CASSLFSGSFTGELFF
CDR3nt: TGTGCCAGCAGCTTATTCAGCGGCTCCTTCACCGGGGAGCTGTTTTTT
j_gene: TRBJ2-2
v_gene: TRBV5-6
abundance: NA
d_gene: NA

CDR3aa: CASRPTTGFYGYTF
CDR3nt: TGTGCCAGCAGGCCTACAACAGGGTTCTATGGCTACACCTTC
j_gene: TRBJ1-2
v_gene: TRBV28
abundance: NA
d_gene: NA

CDR3aa: CASSRAGTSSSEQYF
CDR3nt: TGTGCCAGCAGTCGTGCGGGGACTAGCTCCTCCGAGCAGTACTTC
j_gene: TRBJ2-7
v_gene: TRBV27
abundance: NA
d_gene: TRBD2

CDR3aa: CASSLGQGDSNQPQHF
CDR3nt: TGTGCCAGCAGCCTCGGACAGGGGGATAGCAATCAGCCCCAGCATTTT
j_gene: TRBJ1-5
v_gene: TRBV7-9
abundance: NA
d_gene: TRBD1

CDR3aa: CASSAGLAGYSEQYF
CDR3nt: TGTGCCAGCAGCGCCGGACTAGCGGGATACAGCGAGCAGTACTTC
j_gene: TRBJ2-7
v_gene: TRBV7-9
abundance: once
d_gene: TRBD2

CDR3aa: CASSLVGQMNTEAFF
CDR3nt: TGTGCCAGCAGCCTTGTCGGACAGATGAACACTGAAGCTTTCTTT
j_gene: TRBJ1-1
v_gene: TRBV7-8
abundance: once
d_gene: NA

CDR3aa: CASSLYGLAVASSYEQYF
CDR3nt: TGTGCCAGCAGCTTATATGGGCTAGCGGTTGCCAGCTCCTACGAGCAGTACTTC
j_gene: TRBJ2-7
v_gene: TRBV7-2
abundance: NA
d_gene: TRBD2

CDR3aa: CASSFWYRANTEAFF
CDR3nt: TGTGCCAGCAGTTTTTGGTACAGGGCGAACACTGAAGCTTTCTTT
j_gene: TRBJ1-1
v_gene: TRBV6-5
abundance: NA
d_gene: NA

CDR3aa: CASSRRLAGGTDTQYF
CDR3nt: TGTGCCAGCAGTCGAAGACTAGCGGGAGGTACAGATACGCAGTATTTT
j_gene: TRBJ2-3
v_gene: TRBV6-6
abundance: few
d_gene: TRBD2

CDR3aa: CASSLTSGGTDTQYF
CDR3nt: TGTGCCAGCAGTCTGACTAGCGGAGGCACAGATACGCAGTATTTT
j_gene: TRBJ2-3
v_gene: TRBV6-6
abundance: NA
d_gene: TRBD2

CDR3aa: CASSPRTGEFRAFF
CDR3nt: TGTGCCAGTAGTCCCCGGACAGGGGAGTTTAGGGCTTTCTTT
j_gene: TRBJ1-1
v_gene: TRBV19
abundance: NA
d_gene: TRBD1

CDR3aa: CASSPNRPNEKLFF
CDR3nt: TGTGCCAGCAGCCCGAACAGGCCCAATGAAAAACTGTTTTTT
j_gene: TRBJ1-4
v_gene: TRBV3-1/TRBV3-2
abundance: NA
d_gene: NA

CDR3aa: CASSEPGQGLWDNQPQHF
CDR3nt: TGTGCCAGCAGCGAGCCGGGACAGGGGTTATGGGACAATCAGCCCCAGCATTTT
j_gene: TRBJ1-5
v_gene: TRBV5-8
abundance: few
d_gene: TRBD1

CDR3aa: CASSFFQGTDTQYF
CDR3nt: TGTGCCAGCAGCTTTTTTCAGGGCACAGATACGCAGTATTTT
j_gene: TRBJ2-3
v_gene: TRBV5-6
abundance: NA
d_gene: NA

CDR3aa: CSVGQGAEKLFF
CDR3nt: TGCAGCGTTGGACAGGGGGCGGAAAAACTGTTTTTT
j_gene: TRBJ1-4
v_gene: TRBV29-1
abundance: NA
d_gene: TRBD1

CDR3aa: CATRGRSGANVLTF
CDR3nt: TGTGCCACCCGGGGGAGGTCCGGGGCCAACGTCCTGACTTTC
j_gene: TRBJ2-6
v_gene: TRBV15
abundance: NA
d_gene: NA

CDR3aa: CASSYFGTWDEKLFF
CDR3nt: TGTGCCAGCAGTTACTTCGGGACATGGGATGAAAAACTGTTTTTT
j_gene: TRBJ1-4
v_gene: TRBV6-2/TRBV6-3
abundance: NA
d_gene: NA

CDR3aa: CASSEDRSKGPSYNEQFF
CDR3nt: TGTGCCAGCAGTGAAGATCGGTCTAAGGGGCCCTCCTACAATGAGCAGTTCTTC
j_gene: TRBJ2-1
v_gene: TRBV6-1
abundance: NA
d_gene: NA

CDR3aa: CASRPARVGTEAFF
CDR3nt: TGTGCCAGCAGACCGGCCAGGGTGGGCACTGAAGCTTTCTTT
j_gene: TRBJ1-1
v_gene: TRBV28
abundance: NA
d_gene: NA

CDR3aa: CASSYSVRPAYEQYF
CDR3nt: TGTGCCAGCAGTTACTCTGTCAGGCCAGCCTACGAGCAGTACTTC
j_gene: TRBJ2-7
v_gene: TRBV6-5
abundance: NA
d_gene: NA

CDR3aa: CAIMAGTGSPLHF
CDR3nt: TGTGCCATCATGGCCGGGACAGGGTCGCCCCTCCACTTT
j_gene: TRBJ1-6
v_gene: TRBV10-3
abundance: NA
d_gene: TRBD1

CDR3aa: CASTLETSGGANEQFF
CDR3nt: TGTGCCAGCACCCTCGAGACTAGCGGGGGGGCCAATGAGCAGTTCTTC
j_gene: TRBJ2-1
v_gene: TRBV2
abundance: NA
d_gene: TRBD2

CDR3aa: CASSQGQDSSYNEQFF
CDR3nt: TGTGCCAGCAGCCAAGGGCAGGATAGCTCCTACAATGAGCAGTTCTTC
j_gene: TRBJ2-1
v_gene: TRBV4-2
abundance: NA
d_gene: NA

CDR3aa: CASSRDTYGYTF
CDR3nt: TGTGCCAGCAGCAGGGATACCTATGGCTACACCTTC
j_gene: TRBJ1-2
v_gene: TRBV6-5
abundance: NA
d_gene: NA

CDR3aa: CASRYAGTGANVLTF
CDR3nt: TGTGCCAGCAGGTACGCAGGAACTGGGGCCAACGTCCTGACTTTC
j_gene: TRBJ2-6
v_gene: TRBV11-2
abundance: NA
d_gene: NA

CDR3aa: CASRPRQGAYTEAFF
CDR3nt: TGTGCCAGCAGACCTAGACAGGGGGCCTACACTGAAGCTTTCTTT
j_gene: TRBJ1-1
v_gene: TRBV2
abundance: NA
d_gene: TRBD1

CDR3aa: CASSPSGTSESGELFF
CDR3nt: TGTGCCAGCTCACCCTCCGGGACTAGCGAATCCGGGGAGCTGTTTTTT
j_gene: TRBJ2-2
v_gene: TRBV18
abundance: NA
d_gene: TRBD2

CDR3aa: CASSYFSLSSGNTIYF
CDR3nt: TGTGCCAGCAGTTACTTTAGTCTGAGCTCTGGAAACACCATATATTTT
j_gene: TRBJ1-3
v_gene: TRBV6-6
abundance: NA
d_gene: NA

CDR3aa: CASSDDRSLAKNIQYF
CDR3nt: TGTGCCAGCAGTGACGACAGGTCTCTAGCCAAAAACATTCAGTACTTC
j_gene: TRBJ2-4
v_gene: TRBV6-1
abundance: NA
d_gene: NA

CDR3aa: CATSRGSGDTGELFF
CDR3nt: TGTGCCACCAGCCGAGGGTCAGGGGACACCGGGGAGCTGTTTTTT
j_gene: TRBJ2-2
v_gene: TRBV24-1
abundance: NA
d_gene: NA

CDR3aa: CASSFTLQGGYGYTF
CDR3nt: TGTGCCAGCAGCTTCACCCTTCAGGGCGGCTATGGCTACACCTTC
j_gene: TRBJ1-2
v_gene: TRBV11-2
abundance: NA
d_gene: NA

CDR3aa: CASSDINRGGYTF
CDR3nt: TGTGCCAGCAGTGACATCAACCGGGGTGGCTACACCTTC
j_gene: TRBJ1-2
v_gene: TRBV2
abundance: NA
d_gene: NA

CDR3aa: CASSPLYEQYF
CDR3nt: TGTGCCAGCAGTCCCCTCTACGAGCAGTACTTC
j_gene: TRBJ2-7
v_gene: TRBV5-8
abundance: NA
d_gene: NA

CDR3aa: CASSLTGTAYEQYF
CDR3nt: TGCGCCAGCAGCTTGACAGGAACCGCCTACGAGCAGTACTTC
j_gene: TRBJ2-7
v_gene: TRBV5-1
abundance: NA
d_gene: NA

CDR3aa: CASSYIARGPYGYTF
CDR3nt: TGTGCCAGCAGTTACATTGCGAGGGGGCCCTATGGCTACACCTTC
j_gene: TRBJ1-2
v_gene: TRBV6-2/TRBV6-3
abundance: NA
d_gene: TRBD1

CDR3aa: CASSFPRLAGKNQETQYF
CDR3nt: TGTGCCAGCAGTTTTCCTCGACTAGCGGGGAAGAATCAAGAGACCCAGTACTTC
j_gene: TRBJ2-5
v_gene: TRBV28
abundance: once
d_gene: TRBD2

CDR3aa: CASSFRDRPLGTEAFF
CDR3nt: TGTGCCAGCAGCTTCCGGGACAGGCCCCTGGGCACTGAAGCTTTCTTT
j_gene: TRBJ1-1
v_gene: TRBV7-8
abundance: NA
d_gene: TRBD1

CDR3aa: CASSFSSRLANSPLHF
CDR3nt: TGTGCCAGCAGCTTTAGTTCACGGCTAGCGAATTCACCCCTCCACTTT
j_gene: TRBJ1-6
v_gene: TRBV5-6
abundance: NA
d_gene: NA

CDR3aa: CASSLDNSGMLNEQFF
CDR3nt: TGTGCCAGCAGCTTAGATAACTCGGGGATGTTGAATGAGCAGTTCTTC
j_gene: TRBJ2-1
v_gene: TRBV11-2
abundance: NA
d_gene: NA

CDR3aa: CASSIASGGSQETQYF
CDR3nt: TGTGCCAGTAGTATCGCTAGCGGGGGGTCCCAAGAGACCCAGTACTTC
j_gene: TRBJ2-5
v_gene: TRBV19
abundance: NA
d_gene: TRBD2

CDR3aa: CASSLDSLDRGPRSGYTF
CDR3nt: TGTGCCAGCAGCTTAGATTCCTTGGACAGGGGGCCTAGAAGTGGCTACACCTTC
j_gene: TRBJ1-2
v_gene: TRBV11-2
abundance: once
d_gene: TRBD1

CDR3aa: CASSFSQDTTNEKLFF
CDR3nt: TGCGCCAGCAGCTTCTCCCAGGACACAACTAATGAAAAACTGTTTTTT
j_gene: TRBJ1-4
v_gene: TRBV5-1
abundance: NA
d_gene: NA

CDR3aa: CASSWLASGLNEQFF
CDR3nt: TGCGCCAGCAGTTGGTTGGCTAGCGGTCTCAATGAGCAGTTCTTC
j_gene: TRBJ2-1
v_gene: TRBV5-1
abundance: NA
d_gene: TRBD2

CDR3aa: CASSPGAGLYEQYF
CDR3nt: TGTGCCAGCTCCCCTGGGGCAGGGCTCTACGAGCAGTACTTC
j_gene: TRBJ2-7
v_gene: TRBV2
abundance: NA
d_gene: NA

CDR3aa: CAWSVLGPSGANVLTF
CDR3nt: TGTGCCTGGAGTGTACTTGGTCCCTCTGGGGCCAACGTCCTGACTTTC
j_gene: TRBJ2-6
v_gene: TRBV30
abundance: NA
d_gene: NA

CDR3aa: CASRRQGAASYEQYF
CDR3nt: TGTGCCAGCAGACGACAGGGGGCTGCCTCCTACGAGCAGTACTTC
j_gene: TRBJ2-7
v_gene: TRBV7-9
abundance: NA
d_gene: TRBD1

CDR3aa: CASSLGPSGQYEQYF
CDR3nt: TGTGCCAGCAGCTTGGGCCCTAGCGGACAATACGAGCAGTACTTC
j_gene: TRBJ2-7
v_gene: TRBV5-5
abundance: NA
d_gene: TRBD2

CDR3aa: CASSPDRDYGYTF
CDR3nt: TGTGCCAGCAGTCCTGACAGGGACTATGGCTACACCTTC
j_gene: TRBJ1-2
v_gene: TRBV6-5
abundance: once
d_gene: TRBD1